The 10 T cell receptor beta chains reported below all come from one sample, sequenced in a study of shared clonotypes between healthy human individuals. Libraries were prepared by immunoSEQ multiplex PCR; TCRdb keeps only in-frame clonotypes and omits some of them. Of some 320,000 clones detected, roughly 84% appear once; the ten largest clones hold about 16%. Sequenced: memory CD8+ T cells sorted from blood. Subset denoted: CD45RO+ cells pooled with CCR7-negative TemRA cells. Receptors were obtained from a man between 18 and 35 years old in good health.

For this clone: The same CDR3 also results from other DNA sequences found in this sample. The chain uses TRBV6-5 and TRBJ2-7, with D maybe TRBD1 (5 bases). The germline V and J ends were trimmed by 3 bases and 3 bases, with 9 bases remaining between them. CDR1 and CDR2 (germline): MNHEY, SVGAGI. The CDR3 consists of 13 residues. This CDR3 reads CASSYDRDYEQYF. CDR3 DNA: TGTGCCAGCAGTTATGACAGAGACTACGAGCAGTACTTC.

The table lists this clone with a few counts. Written as DNA, the CDR3 is TGTGCCAGCAGCGTGCGTGGGGGAACTAGAGAGCAGTACTTC. As protein: CASSVRGGTREQYF. V gene TRBV9 combines with J gene TRBJ2-7; either TRBD1 or TRBD2 may supply D (5 bases each). Trimming cost V 2 bases and J 7 bases, with 16 bases left between them. This CDR3 has 14 amino acids. The germline V gene has CDR1 SGDLS and CDR2 YYNGEE.

The CDR3 DNA reads as TGTGCCAGCAGTTTATCGACGGACCTACGAAGGGGCACAGATACGCAGTATTTT. It yields the protein CASSLSTDLRRGTDTQYF. The chain has TRBV27 and TRBJ2-3; the D is unclear. Per the germline V gene, CDR1 is MNHEY and CDR2 is SMNVEV (reference sequence). The CDR3 is 18 residues long. The V gene lost 0 bases and the J gene lost 1 base, with 17 bases spanning the gap.

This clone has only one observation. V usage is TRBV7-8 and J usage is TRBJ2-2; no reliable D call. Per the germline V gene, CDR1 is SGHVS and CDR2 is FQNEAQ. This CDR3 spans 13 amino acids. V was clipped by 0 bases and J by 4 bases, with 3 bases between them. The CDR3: CASSLAATGELFF. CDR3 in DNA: TGTGCCAGCAGCTTAGCCGCCACCGGGGAGCTGTTTTTT.

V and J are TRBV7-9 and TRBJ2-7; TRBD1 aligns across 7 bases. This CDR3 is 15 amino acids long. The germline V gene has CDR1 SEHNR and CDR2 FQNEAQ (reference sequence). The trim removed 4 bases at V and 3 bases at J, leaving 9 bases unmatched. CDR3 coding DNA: TGTGCCAGCAGCTCCCCGGGACAGAACCTCTACGAGCAGTACTTC. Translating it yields CASSSPGQNLYEQYF.

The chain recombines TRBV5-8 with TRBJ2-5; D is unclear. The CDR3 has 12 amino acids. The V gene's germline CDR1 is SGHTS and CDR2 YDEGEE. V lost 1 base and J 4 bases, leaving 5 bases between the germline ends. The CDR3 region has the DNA TGTGCCAGCAGCTTGTTAGGAGAGACCCAGTACTTC. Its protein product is CASSLLGETQYF.

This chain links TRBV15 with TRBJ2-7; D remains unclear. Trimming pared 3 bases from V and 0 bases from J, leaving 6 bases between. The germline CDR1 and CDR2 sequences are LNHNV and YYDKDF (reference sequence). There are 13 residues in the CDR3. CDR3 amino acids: CATSRGGSYEQYF. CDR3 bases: TGTGCCACCAGCAGGGGCGGCTCCTACGAGCAGTACTTC.

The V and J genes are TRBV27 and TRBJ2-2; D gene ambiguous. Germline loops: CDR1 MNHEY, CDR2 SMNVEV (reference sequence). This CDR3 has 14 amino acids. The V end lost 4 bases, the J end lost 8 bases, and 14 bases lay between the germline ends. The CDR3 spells CASSSYLGPGELFF. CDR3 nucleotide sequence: TGTGCCAGCAGTTCATATTTGGGCCCGGGGGAGCTGTTTTTT.

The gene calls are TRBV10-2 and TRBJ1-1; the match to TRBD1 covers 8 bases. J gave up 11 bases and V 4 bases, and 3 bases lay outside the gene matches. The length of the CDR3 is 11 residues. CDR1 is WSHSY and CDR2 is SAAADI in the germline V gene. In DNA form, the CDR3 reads TGCGCCAGCAGTGCGACAGGGGTGGCTTTCTTT. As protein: CASSATGVAFF.

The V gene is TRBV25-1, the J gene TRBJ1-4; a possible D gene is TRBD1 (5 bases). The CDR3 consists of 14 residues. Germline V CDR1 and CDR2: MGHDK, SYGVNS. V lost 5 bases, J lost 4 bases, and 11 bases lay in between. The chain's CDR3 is CASSLPGLNEKLFF. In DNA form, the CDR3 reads TGTGCCAGCAGTCTCCCGGGGCTTAATGAAAAACTGTTTTTT.